These 20 T cell receptor beta chains originate from one sample sequenced in a study of control samples from healthy donors and cancer patients. Using immunoSEQ multiplex PCR, the repertoire was profiled, and TCRdb retains in-frame clones only, with some absent. The table includes tens of thousands of clones, over 90% detected once. Sequenced input: blood. The receptors derive from a young woman in good health.

A word on this clone: The same CDR3 arises from other DNA sequences in this sample as well. The CDR3 coding sequence is TGTGCCACCTATAACGGGCCCCCGGGGTATGGCTACACCTTC. Encoded protein: CATYNGPPGYGYTF. The chain employs TRBV6-5 and TRBJ1-2; D gene unclear. Germline V gene lookup returns CDR1 MNHEY and CDR2 SVGAGI. V was pared by 10 bases and J by 5 bases, with 20 bases between. There are 14 residues in the CDR3.

Worth noting for this clone: At one end, the junction sequence differs from germline, possibly due to a read error. J is TRBJ1-2 and V is TRBV18; no firm D call. The CDR3 contains 14 residues. Germline V lookup: CDR1 KGHSH, CDR2 LQKENI. The CDR3 DNA is TGTGCCAGCTCACCCGGACGGTGGTCCTATGACTACACCTTC. This codes for CASSPGRWSYDYTF.

This chain joins TRBV6-1 and TRBJ1-6; a possible D gene is TRBD1 (5 bases). The CDR3 contains 13 residues. CDR1 is MNHNS and CDR2 is SASEGT in the germline V gene. Trimming stripped 3 bases from V and 13 bases from J, with 13 bases between. DNA for the CDR3: TGTGCCAGCAGTGACAGCGGGGGGATGCCCCTCCACTTT. It encodes CASSDSGGMPLHF.

V is TRBV11-3 and J is TRBJ1-1, with a tentative D call TRBD1 (5 bases). With 0 bases removed from V and 6 bases from J, the gap between germline ends came to 8 bases. The germline CDR1 and CDR2 sequences are SGHNT and YENEEA. The CDR3 extends over 13 amino acids. The CDR3 region has the DNA TGTGCCAGCAGCTTAGATCGGGGGTCTGAAGCTTTCTTT. As protein: CASSLDRGSEAFF.

The V and J genes are TRBV28 and TRBJ2-6; D gene uncertain. From germline, CDR1 is MDHEN and CDR2 SYDVKM. V was shortened by 5 bases and J by 0 bases, with 8 bases between the two germline ends. The CDR3 runs 15 residues. The DNA for the CDR3 is TGTGCCAGCAGTGGTGGTCACTCTGGGGCCAACGTCCTGACTTTC. This gives the protein CASSGGHSGANVLTF.

V and J are TRBV6-2 or TRBV6-3 and TRBJ2-3, with 15 bases matching TRBD2. V lost 3 bases, J lost 4 bases, and 8 bases stayed unmatched. The CDR3 spans 18 residues. Per germline, CDR1 MNHEY and CDR2 SVGEGT. The CDR3 here is CASSYPGLAGGYPDTQYF. CDR3 coding DNA: TGTGCCAGCAGTTATCCCGGACTAGCGGGAGGGTACCCAGATACGCAGTATTTT.

This clone was found once. CDR3 nucleotide sequence: TGTGCCAGCAGACTCGGGACAGGAACCTACGAGCAGTACTTC. It specifies CASRLGTGTYEQYF. This sequence joins TRBV27 and TRBJ2-7, with TRBD1 matching over 8 bases. This CDR3 has 14 amino acids. V gave up 6 bases and J gave up 2 bases; unmatched junction bases: 6. Per germline, CDR1 MNHEY and CDR2 SMNVEV (reference sequence).

J is TRBJ1-2 and V is TRBV6-1; no reliable D call. This CDR3 is built from 12 residues. The germline V gene encodes CDR1 MNHNS and CDR2 SASEGT. Trimming pared 2 bases from V and 6 bases from J, leaving 7 bases between. In DNA form, the CDR3 reads TGTGCCAGCAGTGAATCGGGGAATGGCTACACCTTC. Its translation: CASSESGNGYTF.

The chain links TRBV6-1 to TRBJ2-1; D may be TRBD2 (5 bases). V gave up 1 base and J gave up 0 bases, with 7 bases separating them. The CDR3 covers 15 residues. Germline-derived CDR1 and CDR2 are MNHNS and SASEGT. In DNA, the CDR3 is TGTGCCAGCAGTGAAGGGAGCGGCTCCTACAATGAGCAGTTCTTC. As protein: CASSEGSGSYNEQFF.

The chain has TRBV5-1 and TRBJ1-1; no clear D. The CDR3 has 13 residues. Deletions cut 2 bases from V and 8 bases from J, with 13 bases between. Germline CDR1 SGHRS, CDR2 YFSETQ. CDR3 in amino acids: CASSFRPREEAFF. CDR3 bases: TGCGCCAGCAGCTTTAGACCGAGAGAAGAAGCTTTCTTT.

The V and J genes are TRBV3-1 (or the pseudogene TRBV3-2) and TRBJ1-1, with D tentatively TRBD1 (5 bases). V lost 2 bases, J lost 5 bases, and 15 bases lay in between. The CDR3 loop spans 15 amino acids. Germline V gene sequence: CDR1 LGHDT, CDR2 YNNKEL (reference sequence). CDR3 in DNA: TGTGCCAGCAGCCAAACGCGGGGCTTTAGGACTGAAGCTTTCTTT. Encoded protein: CASSQTRGFRTEAFF.

The chain links TRBV6-1 to TRBJ2-5; D may be TRBD2 (6 bases). The CDR3 contains 17 residues. The V gene's germline CDR1 is MNHNS and CDR2 SASEGT. Trimming took 2 bases from V and 3 from J, leaving 19 bases between them. CDR3 protein: CASSELYGSRAKETQYF. CDR3 sequence (DNA): TGTGCCAGCAGTGAATTGTACGGGAGTAGAGCGAAAGAGACCCAGTACTTC.

V and J are TRBV14 and TRBJ2-7, with D possibly TRBD1 on 6 matching bases. The V end was cut by 0 bases, the J end by 3 bases, with 9 bases between. Germline V CDR1 and CDR2: SGHDN, FVKESK. The CDR3 extends over 14 amino acids. The CDR3 DNA reads as TGTGCCAGCAGCCAAGAAATCAGGGGCTACGAGCAGTACTTC. Its protein is CASSQEIRGYEQYF.

This sequence joins TRBV2 and TRBJ2-6, with TRBD1 matching over 7 bases. With V trimmed by 6 bases and J by 0 bases, 2 bases remained unmatched. The CDR3 sequence is 15 residues long. Germline V gives CDR1 SNHLY, CDR2 FYNNEI. The CDR3 DNA reads TGTGCCAGCAGGACAGGGACCTCTGGGGCCAACGTCCTGACTTTC. Its translation is CASRTGTSGANVLTF.

V usage is TRBV9 and J usage is TRBJ1-1; 10 bases match TRBD1. Germline loops: CDR1 SGDLS, CDR2 YYNGEE. The V segment lost 4 bases and the J segment 1 base; nucleotides outside the gene matches: 4. The CDR3 is 15 residues long. CDR3 amino acids: CASSPRTGGNTEAFF. The CDR3 DNA reads as TGTGCCAGCAGCCCTCGGACAGGGGGGAACACTGAAGCTTTCTTT.

The CDR3 loop is CAISDGRNTEAFF. As DNA, the CDR3 is TGTGCCATCAGTGATGGTCGAAACACTGAAGCTTTCTTT. J is TRBJ1-1 and V is TRBV10-3; D not resolved. The CDR3 runs 13 residues. The V gene's germline CDR1 is ENHRY and CDR2 SYGVKD. The V end was cut by 3 bases, the J end by 2 bases, with 7 bases between.

CDR3 in amino acids: CASSYIYRDNNYGYTF. CDR3 in DNA: TGTGCCAGCAGTTACATCTACCGGGACAATAACTATGGCTACACCTTC. The chain recombines TRBV6-6 with TRBJ1-2; possible D gene TRBD1, 6 bases. The CDR3 consists of 16 residues. Trimming removed 2 bases at V and 1 base at J, with 14 bases between. Germline values: CDR1 MNHNY, CDR2 SVGAGI (reference sequence).

The V and J genes are TRBV3-1 (or the pseudogene TRBV3-2) and TRBJ1-5; D remains unclear. CDR1 is LGHDT and CDR2 is YNNKEL in the germline V gene (reference sequence). The V and J ends lost 3 bases and 1 base respectively, with 10 bases between them. The CDR3 has 15 residues. The CDR3 nucleotides are TGTGCCAGCAGCCAGGGTCTAATGAGCAATCAGCCCCAGCATTTT. This gives the protein CASSQGLMSNQPQHF.

This chain connects TRBV5-1 to TRBJ2-3; 7 bases agree with TRBD1. J was trimmed by 2 bases and V by 2 bases; bases with no gene match: 8. In germline, CDR1 is SGHRS, CDR2 YFSETQ. CDR3 length: 16 residues. The CDR3 region is CASSLWDSGPTDTQYF. The CDR3 DNA follows: TGCGCCAGCAGCTTATGGGACAGTGGACCCACAGATACGCAGTATTTT.

V and J are TRBV7-8 and TRBJ1-4, with D maybe TRBD1 (5 bases). Per germline, CDR1 SGHVS and CDR2 FQNEAQ. V lost 6 bases to trimming and J lost 0 bases, with 14 bases between them. The CDR3 length is 16 residues. CDR3 DNA: TGTGCCAGCAGGCCCAGTCAGGGTGCAACTAATGAAAAACTGTTTTTT. Encoded protein: CASRPSQGATNEKLFF.